The entry below gives a single T cell receptor beta chain sequence along with its context. The sample is drawn from a study of blood T cell repertoires in COVID-19. In the study overall: Spain, Italy and the United States supplied samples that represented acute and convalescent COVID-19. T cells, B-cell-depleted T cells, or PBMCs supplied cDNA or gDNA.

Authors' analysis steps: Estimates of nucleated cell counts were drawn from the amplification of reference gene primers. Some clones are missing from TCRdb's copy, which holds only in-frame ones; the method was immunoSEQ multiplex PCR. D and trimming were read from the DNA, whereas the V and J calls and clone size are those reported in that table. The data contain some 150,000 clones, roughly 80% of them singletons. The sequenced sample was peripheral blood. The sequence came from a woman in her thirties or forties with active or convalescent COVID-19.

CDR3: CASSARGGSTDTQYF. In DNA form, the CDR3 reads TGTGCCAGCAGTGCGCGTGGAGGTAGCACAGATACGCAGTATTTT. The rearrangement links TRBV2 to TRBJ2-3; D might be TRBD2 (5 bases). The CDR3 is 15 amino acids. Looked up from germline, CDR1 is SNHLY and CDR2 is FYNNEI. V was cut by 4 bases and J by 0 bases, with 11 bases left in between.